This is a list of T cell receptor beta chains from one sample in a study of blood T cell repertoires in COVID-19. Sequencing was performed with immunoSEQ multiplex PCR; in TCRdb, only in-frame clones are kept and a portion is missing. The table lists 350,000 to 450,000 clones, 91% of them singletons. Sequenced: PBMCs or T cells enriched from blood (not recorded which). The receptors derive from a woman aged 40 to 50 who had been exposed to COVID-19. Each CDR3 is given with its conserved first and last residue. A D gene is named only where the DNA matches it firmly. Some rows have no size entry. The others give once, few or many, or a class for an expanded clone.

CASSLRTGTYTQYF	TGTGCCAGCAGCTTGCGGACAGGGACGTATACGCAGTATTTT	TRBV7-8	TRBJ2-3	TRBD1	NA
CASSPGGGSTDTQYF	TGTGCCAGCAGCCCGGGGGGGGGCAGCACAGATACGCAGTATTTT	TRBV7-6	TRBJ2-3	TRBD2	NA
CASSPEAGIAEQYF	TGTGCCAGCAGCCCCGAGGCAGGGATAGCCGAGCAGTACTTC	TRBV7-2	TRBJ2-7	NA	few
CASSYFLAGAYEQYF	TGTGCCAGCAGTTACTTTCTAGCGGGTGCCTACGAGCAGTACTTC	TRBV6-5	TRBJ2-7	TRBD2	NA
CASSLRSGTEAFF	TGTGCCAGCAGCTTACGTAGCGGGACTGAAGCTTTCTTT	TRBV7-2	TRBJ1-1	NA	NA
CASSSSGNTEAFF	TGTGCCAGTAGCTCCTCGGGGAACACTGAAGCTTTCTTT	TRBV19	TRBJ1-1	NA	NA
CAISDTAGAVNEQFF	TGTGCCATCAGTGACACGGCGGGAGCCGTCAATGAGCAGTTCTTC	TRBV10-3	TRBJ2-1	TRBD2	NA
CASSYAGGANQPQHF	TGTGCCAGCAGTTACGCAGGGGGCGCCAATCAGCCCCAGCATTTT	TRBV6-2/TRBV6-3	TRBJ1-5	TRBD1	NA
CASSLALAETDNEQFF	TGTGCCAGCAGCTTAGCGCTAGCGGAGACGGACAATGAGCAGTTCTTC	TRBV7-8	TRBJ2-1	TRBD2	NA
CASSTHRGRRNQPQHF	TGCGCCAGCAGCACTCACAGGGGGCGGCGGAATCAGCCCCAGCATTTT	TRBV5-1	TRBJ1-5	TRBD1	NA
CASGTAYGYTF	TGTGCCAGCGGGACAGCCTATGGCTACACCTTC	TRBV19	TRBJ1-2	TRBD1	NA
CASRPGTGWGNEQFF	TGTGCCAGCAGGCCCGGGACAGGGTGGGGCAATGAGCAGTTCTTC	TRBV14	TRBJ2-1	TRBD1	NA
CASSYQGLEAFF	TGTGCCAGCAGTTACCAGGGGTTGGAAGCTTTCTTT	TRBV6-5	TRBJ1-1	NA	NA
CASSVGGFGTEAFF	TGTGCCAGCAGCGTAGGGGGATTCGGCACTGAAGCTTTCTTT	TRBV6-2/TRBV6-3	TRBJ1-1	NA	few
CASSSEGGSSNIADTQYF	TGTGCCAGCAGCTCAGAAGGCGGGAGCTCCAATATCGCAGATACGCAGTATTTT	TRBV13	TRBJ2-3	TRBD2	NA
CASSETGTNQPQHF	TGTGCCAGCAGTGAGACAGGGACAAATCAGCCCCAGCATTTT	TRBV9	TRBJ1-5	TRBD1	NA
CASSVGQTLSGANVLTF	TGTGCCAGTAGTGTCGGACAGACTCTGTCTGGGGCCAACGTCCTGACTTTC	TRBV19	TRBJ2-6	NA	NA
CASSLSGNQPQHF	TGTGCCAGCAGCTTGAGTGGCAATCAGCCCCAGCATTTT	TRBV9	TRBJ1-5	NA	NA
CASSVGQRNTGELFF	TGCGCCAGCAGCGTAGGACAGAGGAACACCGGGGAGCTGTTTTTT	TRBV5-1	TRBJ2-2	NA	NA
CASKDSRGIAKNIQYF	TGTGCCAGTAAAGACTCGCGGGGGATAGCCAAAAACATTCAGTACTTC	TRBV19	TRBJ2-4	TRBD2	NA
CASSPLGTLPSYGYTF	TGTGCCAGCAGTCCCCTCGGGACACTCCCATCCTATGGCTACACCTTC	TRBV27	TRBJ1-2	NA	once
CASRGLGTEAFF	TGTGCCAGCAGAGGACTCGGGACAGAAGCTTTCTTT	TRBV14	TRBJ1-1	NA	NA
CASSPDSRYGYTF	TGCGCCAGCAGCCCGGACTCACGCTATGGCTACACCTTC	TRBV5-1	TRBJ1-2	NA	NA
CASSAHQVYSYEQYF	TGTGCCAGCAGTGCACATCAGGTGTACTCCTACGAGCAGTACTTC	TRBV28	TRBJ2-7	NA	NA
CASSLGANQETQYF	TGTGCCAGCAGCTTAGGAGCAAACCAAGAGACCCAGTACTTC	TRBV11-3	TRBJ2-5	NA	NA
CASSAIPQGTHGELFF	TGTGCCAGCAGCGCCATACCCCAGGGTACGCACGGGGAGCTGTTTTTT	TRBV9	TRBJ2-2	NA	NA
CAWSALRHNEQFF	TGTGCCTGGAGTGCCCTACGTCACAATGAGCAGTTCTTC	TRBV30	TRBJ2-1	NA	NA
CASSFWTSGVRSYEQYF	TGTGCCAGCAGCTTCTGGACTAGCGGGGTAAGGTCCTACGAGCAGTACTTC	TRBV13	TRBJ2-7	TRBD2	NA
CASSLSWSAYGYTF	TGTGCCAGCAGCTTATCGTGGAGCGCCTATGGCTACACCTTC	TRBV7-2	TRBJ1-2	NA	NA
CVAAGGNEQYF	TGTGTCGCGGCGGGGGGGAACGAGCAGTACTTC	TRBV2	TRBJ2-7	TRBD2	NA
CASRILGQGANTEAFF	TGTGCCAGCAGGATCCTCGGACAGGGGGCCAACACTGAAGCTTTCTTT	TRBV2	TRBJ1-1	TRBD1	once
CASSRLTGDGYTF	TGTGCCAGCAGCCGACTTACAGGGGATGGCTACACCTTC	TRBV12-3/TRBV12-4	TRBJ1-2	TRBD1	NA
CSVEDRGRNGGYTF	TGCAGCGTTGAGGACAGGGGGCGAAACGGTGGCTACACCTTC	TRBV29-1	TRBJ1-2	TRBD1	medium-sized
CAWSDHSLYEQYF	TGTGCCTGGAGTGATCACAGTCTCTACGAGCAGTACTTC	TRBV30	TRBJ2-7	NA	NA
CASSGASGGPNIQYF	TGCGCCAGCAGTGGGGCTAGCGGGGGCCCAAACATTCAGTACTTC	TRBV10-2	TRBJ2-4	TRBD2	few
CASSLAGGLDYGYTF	TGTGCCAGCAGCTTGGCCGGGGGGCTAGACTATGGCTACACCTTC	TRBV5-4	TRBJ1-2	NA	few
CASSEARSNEGYTF	TGTGCCAGCAGTGAAGCGAGATCGAATGAGGGCTACACCTTC	TRBV6-1	TRBJ1-2	NA	NA
CASSPVAGLNQPQHF	TGTGCCAGCTCACCAGTGGCCGGACTTAATCAGCCCCAGCATTTT	TRBV18	TRBJ1-5	NA	once
CASSVPEANYGYTF	TGCGCCAGCAGCGTTCCAGAAGCTAACTATGGCTACACCTTC	TRBV4-1	TRBJ1-2	NA	NA
CASSQASAGDRRDGYTF	TGCGCCAGCAGTCAAGCCTCTGCCGGGGACAGGAGAGATGGCTACACCTTC	TRBV23-1	TRBJ1-2	TRBD1	few
CASSSSGTGGTDTQYF	TGTGCCAGCAGCTCCTCCGGGACAGGGGGCACAGATACGCAGTATTTT	TRBV5-8	TRBJ2-3	TRBD1	NA
CASSRDSGSSYEQYF	TGTGCCAGCAGCCGGGACTCAGGATCTTCCTACGAGCAGTACTTC	TRBV11-3	TRBJ2-7	NA	NA
CSVEWGDRAMNTEAFF	TGCAGCGTTGAGTGGGGGGACAGAGCCATGAACACTGAAGCTTTCTTT	TRBV29-1	TRBJ1-1	TRBD1	NA
CASSLSGPSYNEQFF	TGCGCCAGCAGCTTGTCAGGGCCGTCCTACAATGAGCAGTTCTTC	TRBV5-1	TRBJ2-1	NA	few
CAISQDRAGYNSPLHF	TGTGCCATCAGTCAGGACAGGGCAGGCTATAATTCACCCCTCCACTTT	TRBV10-3	TRBJ1-6	TRBD1	NA
CASSIGDRDTEAFF	TGTGCCAGTAGTATAGGGGACAGGGACACTGAAGCTTTCTTT	TRBV19	TRBJ1-1	TRBD1	once
CASSPYRGWQYF	TGTGCCAGCAGCCCCTACAGGGGATGGCAGTACTTC	TRBV12-3/TRBV12-4	TRBJ2-7	TRBD1	once
CASSQESGTSPLHF	TGTGCCAGCAGCCAAGAGTCAGGCACTTCACCCCTCCACTTT	TRBV14	TRBJ1-6	NA	NA
CASSLVWLSPLHF	TGCGCCAGCAGCTTGGTTTGGCTTTCACCCCTCCACTTT	TRBV5-1	TRBJ1-6	NA	NA
CASSNRLAGEQYF	TGTGCCAGCAGTAACCGACTAGCGGGGGAGCAGTACTTC	TRBV12-3/TRBV12-4	TRBJ2-7	TRBD2	NA
CASSQDAASGSSGELFF	TGTGCCAGCAGCCAAGATGCCGCTAGCGGGAGCTCCGGGGAGCTGTTTTTT	TRBV3-1/TRBV3-2	TRBJ2-2	TRBD2	NA
CASTVDRGDGYTF	TGTGCCAGCACCGTGGACAGGGGAGATGGCTACACCTTC	TRBV2	TRBJ1-2	TRBD1	NA
CASSIREGTEAFF	TGTGCCAGCAGTATCAGGGAGGGCACTGAAGCTTTCTTT	TRBV12-3/TRBV12-4	TRBJ1-1	NA	NA
CASSLGRGWGDTEAFF	TGTGCCAGCAGCTTAGGAAGGGGATGGGGTGACACTGAAGCTTTCTTT	TRBV11-2	TRBJ1-1	NA	NA
CASSRVLAVSTDTQYF	TGTGCCAGCAGCCGCGTACTAGCGGTAAGCACAGATACGCAGTATTTT	TRBV3-1/TRBV3-2	TRBJ2-3	TRBD2	NA